This T cell receptor (beta chain) came from a study of blood T cell repertoires in COVID-19 (dated by TCRdb to about 2020). Regarding the complete study: Samples covering the acute and convalescent phases of COVID-19 were provided by collaborators in the United States, Italy and Spain. Samples came from the ongoing ImmuneRACE study (first 160 participants) plus 1,254 subjects from 6 global collaborators. Deeply sampled blood TCRbeta repertoires from subjects exposed to, actively infected with, or recovered from COVID-19 were included in the dataset. The sample metadata nearly always contained a de-identified subject ID, COVID-19 status, age in years and sex. The material from the prospective study consisted of cDNA or gDNA derived from T cells, B-cell-depleted T cells, or PBMCs. The repertoires were released in a freely available public database intended as a resource for research on the immune response to SARS-CoV-2. HLA class I and class II types, where available, came from metadata supplied by the sample provider rather than from assay-based typing.

Whole blood was collected in K2EDTA tubes by collaborating institutions according to the institutions' own protocols. For TCRbeta analysis, collaborators shipped samples in one of three forms: frozen whole blood, isolated PBMCs, or DNA extracted from either of those sample types. Results and caveats for the whole study, not just this receptor: The amount of clinical and demographic metadata varied by source and participant and was provided uncurated.

The immunoSEQ Assay, a bias-controlled multiplex PCR, was used to amplify TCRbeta CDR3 regions from genomic DNA. The original pipeline was this. Within the assay, amplification of reference gene primers was used to estimate how many nucleated cells each sample contained. Sequence reads were collapsed and filtered to measure the absolute abundance of every unique TCRbeta CDR3 rearrangement. For each sample, productive Simpson clonality was calculated by taking the square root of Simpson's diversity index across productive rearrangements. Held by TCRdb, this immuneACCESS table contains in-frame sequences only and omits some clones. Under half of the omission traces to an unresolved V gene where checked; the cause of the rest is unknown. V, J and clone size are those of that table, while D and trimming were read from the DNA. This sample gives 55,000 to 65,000 clones in total; 70% to 90% of them show up just once. Jointly, the top ten make up approximately 6.9% of the sample.

The cysteine opens and the phenylalanine closes a CDR3 of 16 amino acids. The kept DNA is CDR3 alone, 48 bases in frame from the first base. In regard to this clone: Its antigen is currently not known. It has no much larger one-base neighbor in the sample; base qualities were not kept.

The specimen sequenced was peripheral blood. The rearrangement combines TRBV12-1 with TRBJ2-4; the table's D call of TRBD2 was not tested on the DNA. TRBV12-1 is listed as a pseudogene. This receptor was taken from a man aged 60 to 75 with active or convalescent COVID-19. The sequence in DNA is TGTGCCAGCAGCATCGCTTTCGGGAGAACCTTAAACATTCAGTACTTC. It codes for CASSIAFGRTLNIQYF.